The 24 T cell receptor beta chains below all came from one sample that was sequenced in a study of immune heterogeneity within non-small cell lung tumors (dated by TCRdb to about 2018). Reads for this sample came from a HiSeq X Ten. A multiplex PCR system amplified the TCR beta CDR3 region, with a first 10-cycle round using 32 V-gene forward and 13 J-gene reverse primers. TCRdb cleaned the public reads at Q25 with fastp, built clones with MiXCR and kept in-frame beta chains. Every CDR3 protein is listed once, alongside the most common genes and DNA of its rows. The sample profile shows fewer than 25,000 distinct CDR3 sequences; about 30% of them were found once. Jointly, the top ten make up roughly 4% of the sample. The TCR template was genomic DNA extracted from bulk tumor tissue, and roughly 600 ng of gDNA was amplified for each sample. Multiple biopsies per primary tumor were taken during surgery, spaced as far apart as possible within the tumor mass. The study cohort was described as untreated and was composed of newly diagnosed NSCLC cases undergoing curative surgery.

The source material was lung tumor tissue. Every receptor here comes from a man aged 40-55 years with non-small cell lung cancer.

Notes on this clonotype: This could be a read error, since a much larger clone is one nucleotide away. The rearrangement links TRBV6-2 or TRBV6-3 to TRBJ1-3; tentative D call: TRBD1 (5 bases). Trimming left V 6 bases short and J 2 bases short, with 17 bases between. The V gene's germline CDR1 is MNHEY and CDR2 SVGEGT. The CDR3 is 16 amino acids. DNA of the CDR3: TGTGCCAGCAGCTACGGAACCCGGGACGCTGGAAACACCATATATTTT. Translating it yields CASSYGTRDAGNTIYF.

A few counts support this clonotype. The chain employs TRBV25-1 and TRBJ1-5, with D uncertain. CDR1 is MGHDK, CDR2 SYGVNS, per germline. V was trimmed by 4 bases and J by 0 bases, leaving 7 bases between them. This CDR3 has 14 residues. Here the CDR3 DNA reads TGTGCCAGCAGTGGGCAAAATAGCAATCAGCCCCAGCATTTT. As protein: CASSGQNSNQPQHF.

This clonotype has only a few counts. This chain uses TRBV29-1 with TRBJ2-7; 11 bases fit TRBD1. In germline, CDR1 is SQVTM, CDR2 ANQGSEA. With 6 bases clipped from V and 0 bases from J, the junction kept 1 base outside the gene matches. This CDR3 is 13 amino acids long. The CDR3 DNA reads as TGCAGCGTCGGGACAGGGGGCTCCTACGAGCAGTACTTC. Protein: CSVGTGGSYEQYF.

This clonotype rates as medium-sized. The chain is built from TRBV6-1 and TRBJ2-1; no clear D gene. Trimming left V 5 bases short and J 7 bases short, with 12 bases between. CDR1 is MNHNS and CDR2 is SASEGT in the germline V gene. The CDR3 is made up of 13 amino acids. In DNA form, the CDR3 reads TGTGCCAGCAGTACCCTCTTGGGGAATGAGCAGTTCTTC. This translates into CASSTLLGNEQFF.

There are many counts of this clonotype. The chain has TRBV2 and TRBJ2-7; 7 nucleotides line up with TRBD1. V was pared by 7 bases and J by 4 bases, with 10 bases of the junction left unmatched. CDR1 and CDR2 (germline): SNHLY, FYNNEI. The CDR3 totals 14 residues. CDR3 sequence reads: CASTNPGTVYEQYF. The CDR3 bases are TGTGCCAGCACTAATCCCGGGACAGTATACGAGCAGTACTTC.

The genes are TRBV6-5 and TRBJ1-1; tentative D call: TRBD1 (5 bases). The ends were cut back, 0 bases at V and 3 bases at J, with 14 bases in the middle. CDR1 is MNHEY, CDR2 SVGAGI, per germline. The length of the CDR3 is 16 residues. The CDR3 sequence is CASSYSDGMGHTEAFF. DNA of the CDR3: TGTGCCAGCAGTTACTCTGATGGCATGGGGCACACTGAAGCTTTCTTT.

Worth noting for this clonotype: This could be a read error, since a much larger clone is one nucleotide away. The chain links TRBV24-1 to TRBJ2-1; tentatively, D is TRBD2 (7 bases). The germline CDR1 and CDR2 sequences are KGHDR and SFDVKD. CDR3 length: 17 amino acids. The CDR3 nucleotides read TGTGCCACCAGTGATCGCGGGGAGGGGGGGATACGGGATGAGCGGTTCTTC. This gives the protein CATSDRGEGGIRDERFF.

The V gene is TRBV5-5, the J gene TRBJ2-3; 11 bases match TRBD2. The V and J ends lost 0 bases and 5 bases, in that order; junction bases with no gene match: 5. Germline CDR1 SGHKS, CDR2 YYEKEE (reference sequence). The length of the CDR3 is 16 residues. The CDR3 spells CASSLGLAGGRDTQYF. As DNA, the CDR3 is TGTGCCAGCAGCTTGGGTCTAGCGGGAGGAAGAGATACGCAGTATTTT.

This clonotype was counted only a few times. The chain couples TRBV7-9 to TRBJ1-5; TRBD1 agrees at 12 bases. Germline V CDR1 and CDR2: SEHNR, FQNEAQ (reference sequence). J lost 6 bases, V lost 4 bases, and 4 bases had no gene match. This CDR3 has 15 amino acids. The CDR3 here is CASSSGQGASQPQHF. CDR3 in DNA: TGTGCCAGCAGCTCGGGACAGGGGGCTTCTCAGCCCCAGCATTTT.

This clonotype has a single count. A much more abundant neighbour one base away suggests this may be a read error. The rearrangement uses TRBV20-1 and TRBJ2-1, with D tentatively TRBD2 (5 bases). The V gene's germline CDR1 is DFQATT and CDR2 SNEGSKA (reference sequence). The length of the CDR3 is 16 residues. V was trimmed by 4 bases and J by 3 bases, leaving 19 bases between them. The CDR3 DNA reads TGCAGTGCTATTTACCCAAGTGGAGACTACTACAATGAGCAGTTCTTC. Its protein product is CSAIYPSGDYYNEQFF.

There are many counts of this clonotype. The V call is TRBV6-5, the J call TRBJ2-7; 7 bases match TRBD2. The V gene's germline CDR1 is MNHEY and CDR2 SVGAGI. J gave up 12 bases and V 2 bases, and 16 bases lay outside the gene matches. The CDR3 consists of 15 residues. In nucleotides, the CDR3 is TGTGCCAGCAGTTACCGAACGGGGGGTAGTTCCCCCCGGTACTTC. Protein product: CASSYRTGGSSPRYF.

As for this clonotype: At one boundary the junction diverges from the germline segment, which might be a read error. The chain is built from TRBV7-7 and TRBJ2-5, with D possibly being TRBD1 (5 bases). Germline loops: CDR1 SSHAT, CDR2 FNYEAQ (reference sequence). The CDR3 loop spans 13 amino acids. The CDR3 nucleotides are TGTGCTAGCAGCCTCCAGGGTGCGGAGACCCAGTACTTC. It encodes CASSLQGAETQYF.

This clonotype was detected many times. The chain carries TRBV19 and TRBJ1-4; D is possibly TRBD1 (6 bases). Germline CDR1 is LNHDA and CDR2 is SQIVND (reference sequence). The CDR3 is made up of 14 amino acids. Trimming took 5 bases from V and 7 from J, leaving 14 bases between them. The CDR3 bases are TGTGCCAGTAGTCCACAGGGTCTTTTTGAAAAACTGTTTTTT. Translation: CASSPQGLFEKLFF.

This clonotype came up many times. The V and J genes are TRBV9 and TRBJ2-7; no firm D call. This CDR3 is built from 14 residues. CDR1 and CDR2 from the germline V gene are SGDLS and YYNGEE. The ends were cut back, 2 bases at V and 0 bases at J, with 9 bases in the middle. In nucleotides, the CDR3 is TGTGCCAGCAGCGTTGACCGAAGCTCCTACGAGCAGTACTTC. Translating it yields CASSVDRSSYEQYF.

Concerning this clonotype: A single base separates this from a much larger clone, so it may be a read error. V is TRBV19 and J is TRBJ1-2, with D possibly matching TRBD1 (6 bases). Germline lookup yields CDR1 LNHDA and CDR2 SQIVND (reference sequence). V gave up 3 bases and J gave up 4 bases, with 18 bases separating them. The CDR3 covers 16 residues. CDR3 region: CASSIVPRGCGYGYTF. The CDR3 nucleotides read TGTGCCAGTAGTATCGTCCCCAGGGGATGTGGCTATGGCTACACCTTC. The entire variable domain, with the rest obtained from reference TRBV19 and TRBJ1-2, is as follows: DGGITQSPKYLFRKEGQNVTLSCEQNLNHDAMYWYRQDPGQGLRLIYYSQIVNDFQKGDIAEGYSVSREKKESFPLTVTSAQKNPTAFYLCASSIVPRGCGYGYTFGSGTRLTVV.

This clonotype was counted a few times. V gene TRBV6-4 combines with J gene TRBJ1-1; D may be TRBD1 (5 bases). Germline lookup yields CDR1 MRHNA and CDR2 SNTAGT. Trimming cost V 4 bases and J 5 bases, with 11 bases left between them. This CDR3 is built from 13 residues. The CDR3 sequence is CASSVGKGTEAFF. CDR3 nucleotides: TGTGCCAGCAGTGTGGGAAAGGGGACTGAAGCTTTCTTT.

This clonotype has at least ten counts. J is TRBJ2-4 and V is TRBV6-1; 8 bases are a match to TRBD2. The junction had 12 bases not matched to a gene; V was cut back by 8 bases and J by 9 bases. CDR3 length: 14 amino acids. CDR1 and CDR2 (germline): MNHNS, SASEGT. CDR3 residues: CASRRAARGGIQYF. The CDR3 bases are TGTGCCAGCCGACGGGCCGCCCGGGGGGGCATTCAGTACTTC.

CDR3 in DNA: TGTGCCAGCAGCAAGACAGGGTCGGCAAATGAGCAGTTCTTC. It yields the protein CASSKTGSANEQFF. This chain uses TRBV7-9 with TRBJ2-1; TRBD1 matches 7 bases. Trimming at V came to 5 bases and at J to 7 bases, leaving 8 bases not matched to a gene. The CDR3 extends over 14 amino acids. Germline V gives CDR1 SEHNR, CDR2 FQNEAQ (reference sequence). The complete variable domain, with remaining parts taken from reference TRBV7-9 and TRBJ2-1, reads DTGVSQNPRHKITKRGQNVTFRCDPISEHNRLYWYRQTLGQGPEFLTYFQNEAQLEKSRLLSDRFSAERPKGSFSTLEIQRTEQGDSAMYLCASSKTGSANEQFFGPGTRLTVL.

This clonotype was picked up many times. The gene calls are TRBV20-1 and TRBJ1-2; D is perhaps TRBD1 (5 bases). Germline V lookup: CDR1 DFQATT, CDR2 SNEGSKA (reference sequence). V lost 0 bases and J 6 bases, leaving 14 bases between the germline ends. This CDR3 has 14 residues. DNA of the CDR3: TGCAGTGCTAGAGATACCCGCATCAGGGATGGCTACACCTTC. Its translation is CSARDTRIRDGYTF.

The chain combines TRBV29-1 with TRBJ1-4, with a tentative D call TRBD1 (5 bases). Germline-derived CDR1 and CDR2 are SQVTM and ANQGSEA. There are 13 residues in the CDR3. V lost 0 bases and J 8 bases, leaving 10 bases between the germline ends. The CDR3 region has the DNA TGCAGCGTTGAAGAGGCAGGGAGCGAAAAACTGTTTTTT. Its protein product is CSVEEAGSEKLFF.

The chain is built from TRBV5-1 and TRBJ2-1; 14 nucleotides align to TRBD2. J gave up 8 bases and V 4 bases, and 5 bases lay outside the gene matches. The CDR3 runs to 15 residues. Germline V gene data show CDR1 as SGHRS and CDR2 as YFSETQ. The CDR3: CASSPSTSGRDEQFF. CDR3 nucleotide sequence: TGCGCCAGCAGCCCCTCGACTAGCGGGAGGGATGAGCAGTTCTTC.

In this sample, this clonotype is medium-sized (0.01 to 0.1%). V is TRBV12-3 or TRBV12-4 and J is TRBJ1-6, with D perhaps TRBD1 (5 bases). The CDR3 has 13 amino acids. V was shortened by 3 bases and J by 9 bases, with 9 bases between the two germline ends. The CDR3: CASSLGGVSPLHF. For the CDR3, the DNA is TGTGCCAGCAGTTTGGGAGGGGTTTCACCCCTCCACTTT.

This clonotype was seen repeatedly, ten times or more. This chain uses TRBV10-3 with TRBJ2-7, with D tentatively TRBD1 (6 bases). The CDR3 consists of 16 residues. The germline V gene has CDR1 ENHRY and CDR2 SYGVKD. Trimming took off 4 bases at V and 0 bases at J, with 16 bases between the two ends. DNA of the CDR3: TGTGCCATCAGTGCAACATCAGGGGCGAGCTCCTACGAGCAGTACTTC. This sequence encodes CAISATSGASSYEQYF.

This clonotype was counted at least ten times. CDR3 protein: CASSLGGDASYNEQFF. The CDR3 DNA reads TGTGCCAGCAGTTTAGGGGGGGACGCTTCCTACAATGAGCAGTTCTTC. This chain joins TRBV12-3 or TRBV12-4 and TRBJ2-1, with a weak D call TRBD2 (6 bases). V was trimmed by 1 base and J by 1 base, leaving 11 bases between them. The CDR3 is made up of 16 amino acids.